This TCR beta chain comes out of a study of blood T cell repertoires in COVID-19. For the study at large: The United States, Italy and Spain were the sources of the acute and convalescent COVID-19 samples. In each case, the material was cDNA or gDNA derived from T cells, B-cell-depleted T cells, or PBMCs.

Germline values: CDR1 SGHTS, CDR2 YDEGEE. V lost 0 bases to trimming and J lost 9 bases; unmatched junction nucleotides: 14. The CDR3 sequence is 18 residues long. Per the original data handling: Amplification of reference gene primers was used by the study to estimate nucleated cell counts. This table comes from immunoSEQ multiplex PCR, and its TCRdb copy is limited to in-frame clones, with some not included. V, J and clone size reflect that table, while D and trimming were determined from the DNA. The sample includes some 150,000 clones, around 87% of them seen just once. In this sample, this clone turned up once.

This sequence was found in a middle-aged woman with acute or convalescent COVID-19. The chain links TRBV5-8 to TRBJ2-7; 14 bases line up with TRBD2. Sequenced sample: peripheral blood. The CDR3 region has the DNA TGTGCCAGCAGCTTGGCCGGGACTAGCGGGAGAAGTACGTCGGGGCAGTACTTC. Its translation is CASSLAGTSGRSTSGQYF.